These 10 T cell receptor beta chains came from one sample sequenced in a study of T cells in Graves' hyperthyroidism and ophthalmopathy. Template material for amplifying TCR beta CDR3 regions consisted of RNA transcripts. The study used the HTBI primer set for a first-round RT-PCR of the TCR CDR3. TCRdb called the multiplex PCR reads again in MiXCR, with one record for every CDR3 protein. The sample records just under 750,000 distinct CDR3 sequences, roughly a third being singletons. Material for sequencing was blood. Every receptor here comes from a woman aged 40 to 50 with Graves' hyperthyroidism.

As concerns this clonotype: This may stem from a read error, because a much larger clone lies one nucleotide away. The chain employs TRBV2 and TRBJ2-7; 7 nucleotides align to TRBD1. From germline, CDR1 is SNHLY and CDR2 FYNNEI. V lost 10 bases and J lost 4; bases outside the gene matches: 10. The CDR3 is made up of 13 amino acids. CDR3 in DNA: TGTGCCACACGGGACAGAGCAGAATACGAGCAGTACTTC. It translates to CATRDRAEYEQYF.

This clonotype was counted a few times. The V gene is TRBV4-3, the J gene TRBJ1-1; no clear D. Per germline, CDR1 LGHNA and CDR2 YSLEER. Trimming pared 0 bases from V and 2 bases from J, leaving 7 bases between. This CDR3 is built from 14 residues. CDR3 sequence reads: CASSQDPDNTEAFF. The DNA for the CDR3 is TGCGCCAGCAGCCAAGATCCGGATAACACTGAAGCTTTCTTT.

This sequence joins TRBV10-3 and TRBJ1-4, with D possibly being TRBD1 (5 bases). The CDR3 extends over 14 amino acids. V lost 3 bases and J lost 7, with 12 bases in between. Germline lookup yields CDR1 ENHRY and CDR2 SYGVKD. In nucleotides, the CDR3 is TGTGCCATCAGTGACGCAGGGCCGATTGAAAAACTGTTTTTT. It specifies CAISDAGPIEKLFF.

This clonotype was counted between two and nine times. The CDR3 protein is CASSSRTAEETQYF. DNA for the CDR3: TGTGCCAGCAGTTCACGGACTGCCGAAGAGACCCAGTACTTC. The rearrangement uses TRBV27 and TRBJ2-5; D possibly corresponds to TRBD2 (5 bases). The germline V gene has CDR1 MNHEY and CDR2 SMNVEV (reference sequence). CDR3 size: 14 residues. With 4 bases removed from V and 3 bases from J, the gap between germline ends came to 12 bases.

The chain is built from TRBV7-8 and TRBJ1-2, with TRBD1 identical over 8 bases. Per germline, CDR1 SGHVS and CDR2 FQNEAQ. This CDR3 region has 15 residues. J gave up 2 bases and V 3 bases, and 5 bases lay outside the gene matches. The CDR3 coding sequence is TGTGCCAGCAGCTTTTCTCAGGGGGCGAACTATGGCTACACCTTC. Translating it yields CASSFSQGANYGYTF.

A few counts support this clonotype. The genes are TRBV4-3 and TRBJ2-5; possible D gene TRBD2, 6 bases. The CDR3 is made up of 16 amino acids. V was cut by 2 bases and J by 4 bases, with 17 bases left in between. CDR1 and CDR2 from the germline V gene are LGHNA and YSLEER. CDR3 DNA: TGCGCCAGCAGCCAAAGACCCGGAGGGGCTGGAGAGACCCAGTACTTC. It specifies CASSQRPGGAGETQYF.

This clonotype was counted ten times or more. The junction does not match germline at one end; this may be a read error. The genes are TRBV29-1 and TRBJ2-5; the match to TRBD2 covers 11 bases. Germline-derived CDR1 and CDR2 are SQVTM and ANQGSEA. CDR3 length: 13 residues. The CDR3 DNA sequence: TGCAGCGTTGCCCCAGGGGAACTAGCGGGAGAATTCTTC. This encodes CSVAPGELAGEFF.

The chain carries TRBV18 and TRBJ1-5; D may be TRBD1 (5 bases). The V gene's germline CDR1 is KGHSH and CDR2 LQKENI. V was trimmed by 3 bases and J by 6 bases, leaving 12 bases between them. There are 14 residues in the CDR3. In nucleotides, the CDR3 is TGTGCCAGCTCACCGGACGGGGGTGGTCAGCCCCAGCATTTT. Translation gives CASSPDGGGQPQHF.

This clonotype has a handful of counts. J is TRBJ1-1 and V is TRBV5-1; D ambiguous. Trimming took 4 bases from V and 0 from J, leaving 10 bases between them. The CDR3 is 14 residues long. Germline CDR1 is SGHRS and CDR2 is YFSETQ. CDR3 coding DNA: TGCGCCAGCAGCGTAGTGAGAATGAACACTGAAGCTTTCTTT. This encodes CASSVVRMNTEAFF.

This clonotype showed up just a few times. This rearrangement joins TRBV7-2 to TRBJ2-7; no definite D call. The germline V and J ends were trimmed by 1 base and 2 bases, with 12 bases remaining between them. The CDR3 is 15 amino acids. From germline, CDR1 is SGHTA and CDR2 FQGNSA. CDR3 loop: CASSLEGTSTYEQYF. The CDR3 DNA sequence: TGTGCCAGCAGCTTAGAGGGTACATCGACCTACGAGCAGTACTTC.